This T cell receptor (beta chain) was documented in a study of T cell responses to AZD1222 COVID-19 vaccine. Study-wide points: In a largely white British group with more females than males, clonal diversity was possibly underestimated. Vaccine-associated CD4 TCRs ranged over spike, dominating at 160-218 and 743-854. Per reports, nearly half of all spike-specific TCRs target regions that are unmutated in variants.

The CDR3 totals 14 residues. Germline lookup yields CDR1 SGDLS and CDR2 YYNGEE. V gave up 0 bases and J gave up 10 bases, with 16 bases separating them. To note about this clone: Its specificity is unknown.

The protocol was immunoSEQ multiplex PCR, while the TCRdb copy is restricted to in-frame clones and leaves out a portion. The sample includes roughly 100,000 clones, around nine tenths of them seen just once. The sequence came from an adult in good health. The V gene is TRBV9, the J gene TRBJ1-1; D unresolved. Sequenced here: peripheral blood, sampled on day 0 of AZD1222 vaccination. The CDR3 nucleotides read TGTGCCAGCAGCGTAGCTACGGAGCAAAACGGAGCTTTCTTT. Protein: CASSVATEQNGAFF.